The entry that follows covers one T cell receptor (beta chain) sequence. Trimming removed 4 bases from V and 6 bases from J; junction bases left unmatched: 13. Looked up from germline, CDR1 is SGHRS and CDR2 is YFSETQ. This CDR3 has 16 residues. This entry comes from a study of blood T cell repertoires in COVID-19. Study details: Sources were T cells, B-cell-depleted T cells, or PBMCs; the material itself was cDNA or gDNA.

How the authors handled the data: Estimates of nucleated cell counts were drawn from the amplification of reference gene primers. Assay: immunoSEQ multiplex PCR; the TCRdb copy retains only in-frame clones and omits some. V, J and clone size are those of that table, while D and trimming were read from the DNA. The profile covers fewer than 300,000 clones, with about 89% appearing a single time and over 2% taken by the ten largest. The receptor was derived from a woman in her 30s with COVID-19, enrolled during active disease. J is TRBJ1-2 and V is TRBV5-1; 9 positions match TRBD1. Sequenced input: peripheral blood. The CDR3 DNA reads as TGCGCCAGCAGCCCCAAACGGGGACAGGGCATGGATGGCTACACCTTC. The encoded protein is CASSPKRGQGMDGYTF.